These 27 T cell receptor beta chains were all obtained from the same sample, sequenced in a study of breast tumors, draining lymph nodes, adjacent tissues. Axillary draining lymph nodes of breast cancer patients supplied the node samples. TCRdb reprocessed the multiplex PCR reads with MiXCR, giving one entry per CDR3 protein. The sample has 200,000 to 250,000 distinct CDR3 sequences, approximately 30% seen once; the top ten hold more than 1.3%. Sequencing was done on a sample of axillary lymph node tissue. The receptors derive from a female donor with breast cancer. Some clones in this sample may be carry-over from other donors' samples.

This clonotype showed up many times. This sequence joins TRBV25-1 and TRBJ2-1; D not resolved. Germline CDR1 and CDR2: MGHDK and SYGVNS. V dropped 4 bases and J dropped 7 bases, with 11 bases sitting between them. The length of the CDR3 is 13 residues. DNA of the CDR3: TGTGCCAGCAGTGGAGGTCCTACAAATGAGCAGTTCTTC. Translation gives CASSGGPTNEQFF. The full variable domain, its missing parts supplied by reference TRBV25-1 and TRBJ2-1, is EADIYQTPRYLVIGTGKKITLECSQTMGHDKMYWYQQDPGMELHLIHYSYGVNSTEKGDLSSESTVSRIRTEHFPLTLESARPSHTSQYLCASSGGPTNEQFFGPGTRLTVL.

The genes are TRBV11-1 and TRBJ2-7; 7 bases are shared with TRBD1. This CDR3 spans 14 amino acids. V shed 3 bases and J 2 bases; nucleotides not matched to a gene: 4. Germline assignment: CDR1 SGHAT and CDR2 FQDESV (reference sequence). CDR3 in amino acids: CASSLVTGTYEQYF. The CDR3, as DNA: TGTGCCAGCAGCTTGGTGACAGGGACCTACGAGCAGTACTTC. Drawing the rest from reference TRBV11-1 and TRBJ2-7, the complete variable domain is EAEVAQSPRYKITEKSQAVAFWCDPISGHATLYWYRQILGQGPELLVQFQDESVVDDSQLPKDRFSAERLKGVDSTLKIQPAELGDSAMYLCASSLVTGTYEQYFGPGTRLTVT.

This clonotype occurred many times. The V call is TRBV5-4, the J call TRBJ2-5; D might be TRBD1 (5 bases). CDR1 is SGHNT, CDR2 YYREEE, per germline (reference sequence). The CDR3 has 13 amino acids. Trimming left V 0 bases short and J 6 bases short, with 9 bases between. Here the CDR3 DNA reads TGTGCCAGCAGCTTGGAAAGGGGAAAGACCCAGTACTTC. This sequence encodes CASSLERGKTQYF.

This clonotype has at least ten counts. A much larger clone differs by one base, so this may be a read error. V is TRBV11-3 and J is TRBJ2-6; unclear D gene. The CDR3 length is 15 residues. In germline, CDR1 is SGHNT, CDR2 YENEEA. V lost 3 bases, J lost 0 bases, and 6 bases lay in between. The DNA for the CDR3 is TGTGCCAGCAGCTTGGAGAGCTCTGGGGCCAACGTCCTGACTTTC. The encoded protein is CASSLESSGANVLTF. The full variable domain, rest sourced from reference TRBV11-3 and TRBJ2-6, is EAGVVQSPRYKIIEKKQPVAFWCNPISGHNTLYWYLQNLGQGPELLIRYENEEAVDDSQLPKDRFSAERLKGVDSTLKIQPAELGDSAVYLCASSLESSGANVLTFGAGSRLTVL.

This clonotype showed up many times. The genes are TRBV18 and TRBJ1-2, with D possibly matching TRBD1 (6 bases). The ends were cut back, 0 bases at V and 4 bases at J, with 12 bases in the middle. The germline CDR1 and CDR2 sequences are KGHSH and LQKENI. The CDR3 runs 15 residues. In nucleotides, the CDR3 is TGTGCCAGCTCACCACCTGAGAGGGACATCTATGGCTACACCTTC. Its protein product is CASSPPERDIYGYTF.

This clonotype has a count of ten or more. The rearrangement joins TRBV20-1 to TRBJ2-7, with unresolved D. This CDR3 spans 15 amino acids. Germline lookup yields CDR1 DFQATT and CDR2 SNEGSKA (reference sequence). Deletions cut 5 bases from V and 3 bases from J, with 20 bases between. The CDR3 sequence: CSAPRTVTTFYEQYF. CDR3 sequence (DNA): TGCAGTGCTCCCCGCACCGTCACAACCTTCTACGAGCAGTACTTC.

In this sample, this clonotype turned up many times. The chain has TRBV7-2 and TRBJ2-7; D possibly matches TRBD1 or TRBD2 (6 bases each). The CDR3 contains 14 residues. Germline V gene data show CDR1 as SGHTA and CDR2 as FQGNSA. V was shortened by 3 bases and J by 5 bases, with 14 bases between the two germline ends. This CDR3 is CASSFDRGVNEQYF. CDR3 sequence (DNA): TGTGCCAGCAGCTTTGATAGGGGGGTCAACGAGCAGTACTTC.

This clonotype was seen many times. This chain links TRBV7-8 with TRBJ1-5; perhaps TRBD1 as D (5 bases). Germline V gives CDR1 SGHVS, CDR2 FQNEAQ. The CDR3 extends over 13 amino acids. Trimming took 4 bases from V and 5 from J, leaving 9 bases between them. CDR3 in DNA: TGTGCCAGCAGCTCCCGGGACTATCAGCCCCAGCATTTT. It translates to CASSSRDYQPQHF.

Many counts were recorded for this clonotype. The rearrangement uses TRBV5-1 and TRBJ2-5; D possibly corresponds to TRBD2 (6 bases). V lost 2 bases, J lost 4 bases, and 9 bases lay in between. This CDR3 is 13 amino acids long. The germline V gene encodes CDR1 SGHRS and CDR2 YFSETQ. CDR3 in DNA: TGCGCCAGCAGCTTAGATAGCGGAGAGACCCAGTACTTC. Its protein is CASSLDSGETQYF.

The chain carries TRBV15 and TRBJ2-1; D is ambiguous. CDR1 is LNHNV, CDR2 YYDKDF, per germline (reference sequence). V lost 8 bases and J lost 1, with 12 bases in between. CDR3 length: 14 amino acids. This CDR3 reads CATSKSLSYNEQFF. CDR3 nucleotides: TGTGCCACCTCGAAGTCCCTTTCCTACAATGAGCAGTTCTTC. Drawing the rest from reference TRBV15 and TRBJ2-1, the complete variable domain is DAMVIQNPRYQVTQFGKPVTLSCSQTLNHNVMYWYQQKSSQAPKLLFHYYDKDFNNEADTPDNFQSRRPNTSFCFLDIRSPGLGDTAMYLCATSKSLSYNEQFFGPGTRLTVL.

This clonotype was picked up many times. J is TRBJ2-5 and V is TRBV9; 10 nucleotides line up with TRBD1. Germline V gives CDR1 SGDLS, CDR2 YYNGEE. This CDR3 is built from 15 residues. The V and J ends lost 6 bases and 5 bases, in that order; junction bases with no gene match: 10. CDR3 protein: CASIVTGGSVETQYF. The DNA for the CDR3 is TGTGCCAGCATTGTGACAGGGGGCTCTGTGGAGACCCAGTACTTC. Drawing the rest from reference TRBV9 and TRBJ2-5, the complete variable domain is DSGVTQTPKHLITATGQRVTLRCSPRSGDLSVYWYQQSLDQGLQFLIQYYNGEERAKGNILERFSAQQFPDLHSELNLSSLELGDSALYFCASIVTGGSVETQYFGPGTRLLVL.

Many counts were recorded for this clonotype. For the CDR3, the DNA is TGCAGCGTTGACCTAACTAGCGGAAAAGAGACCCAGTACTTC. Translated, it gives CSVDLTSGKETQYF. The chain carries TRBV29-1 and TRBJ2-5; 8 bases are shared with TRBD2. The CDR3 runs to 14 residues. Germline values: CDR1 SQVTM, CDR2 ANQGSEA. J gave up 3 bases and V 3 bases, and 6 bases lay outside the gene matches.

The V gene is TRBV19, the J gene TRBJ2-2, with 7 bases that match TRBD2. The CDR3 spans 15 residues. CDR1 and CDR2 from the germline V gene are LNHDA and SQIVND (reference sequence). Germline trimming cut 5 bases from V and 5 bases from J; bases unmatched to any gene: 8. This CDR3 reads CASSVVRGVTGELFF. For the CDR3, the DNA is TGTGCCAGTAGTGTAGTTCGGGGGGTGACCGGGGAGCTGTTTTTT.

The chain is built from TRBV9 and TRBJ1-4; 12 bases match TRBD1. The CDR3 contains 14 residues. CDR1 is SGDLS, CDR2 YYNGEE, per germline. Trimming at V came to 2 bases and at J to 12 bases, leaving 5 bases not matched to a gene. In nucleotides, the CDR3 is TGTGCCAGCAGCGTGGGACAGGGGGCAACGGAACTGTTTTTT. Protein: CASSVGQGATELFF.

The table lists this clonotype with many counts. The chain employs TRBV2 and TRBJ2-1; 9 bases line up with TRBD2. The CDR3 consists of 15 residues. J lost 5 bases, V lost 8 bases, and 10 bases had no gene match. Germline CDR1 SNHLY, CDR2 FYNNEI. The CDR3 here is CASGLGTSRNNEQFF. The CDR3 DNA reads TGTGCCAGCGGCCTTGGGACTAGCAGAAACAATGAGCAGTTCTTC. Full variable domain (missing parts from reference TRBV2 and TRBJ2-1): EPEVTQTPSHQVTQMGQEVILRCVPISNHLYFYWYRQILGQKVEFLVSFYNNEISEKSEIFDDQFSVERPDGSNFTLKIRSTKLEDSAMYFCASGLGTSRNNEQFFGPGTRLTVL.

This clonotype was detected only a few times. Possible read error: a much larger clone is one base away. The genes are TRBV19 and TRBJ2-6; 10 bases agree with TRBD2. The CDR3 is made up of 19 amino acids. Germline V lookup: CDR1 LNHDA, CDR2 SQIVND (reference sequence). As DNA, the CDR3 is TGTGCCAGTAGTATAGCAAGGCTAGCGGGAGCTGCTGGGGCCAACGCCCTGACTTTC. Translation gives CASSIARLAGAAGANALTF.

A note on this clonotype: This may stem from a read error, because a much larger clone lies one nucleotide away. The chain carries TRBV18 and TRBJ2-7, with TRBD1 identical over 11 bases. Germline loops: CDR1 KGHSH, CDR2 LQKENI. The CDR3 spans 15 residues. With V trimmed by 5 bases and J by 2 bases, 5 bases remained unmatched. This CDR3 reads CASSWDRGITYEQYF. The CDR3 DNA sequence: TGTGCCAGCTCATGGGACAGGGGGATAACCTACGAGCAGTACTTC.

The chain joins TRBV6-2 or TRBV6-3 to TRBJ1-5; weak D call: TRBD1 (6 bases). Germline assignment: CDR1 MNHEY and CDR2 SVGEGT. The CDR3 runs 13 residues. V was trimmed by 6 bases and J by 4 bases, leaving 10 bases between them. CDR3 DNA sequence: TGTGCCAGCAGCACAGGGTTAAATCAGCCCCAGCATTTT. Amino acids: CASSTGLNQPQHF.

This clonotype was observed many times. V usage is TRBV6-1 and J usage is TRBJ2-7; D is unresolved. Germline V CDR1 and CDR2: MNHNS, SASEGT. V lost 5 bases and J 2 bases, leaving 7 bases between the germline ends. The CDR3 totals 12 residues. The CDR3 region has the DNA TGTGCCAGCAGTCTCTGGCCCTACGAGCAGTACTTC. Protein product: CASSLWPYEQYF.

This clonotype was detected ten times or more. The chain uses TRBV3-1 and TRBJ1-2; tentative D call: TRBD1 (5 bases). The CDR3 consists of 14 residues. The germline V gene has CDR1 LGHDT and CDR2 YNNKEL (reference sequence). V lost 1 base to trimming and J lost 5 bases, with 11 bases between them. The CDR3 is CASSQGDGLYGYTF. The CDR3 DNA sequence: TGTGCCAGCAGCCAAGGGGACGGGTTGTATGGCTACACCTTC.

This clonotype was seen ten or more times. V gene TRBV9 combines with J gene TRBJ2-5; D gene ambiguous. The germline V gene encodes CDR1 SGDLS and CDR2 YYNGEE. The CDR3 is 14 amino acids. V was cut by 4 bases and J by 10 bases, with 20 bases left in between. The CDR3 DNA is TGTGCCAGCAGCAAAACCACTGCAGCTCACGGCCAGTACTTC. It translates to CASSKTTAAHGQYF.

The sample holds many counts of this clonotype. The chain employs TRBV5-1 and TRBJ2-5, with TRBD2 matching over 10 bases. After removal of 4 bases from V and 5 bases from J, the junction contained 14 bases not matched to a gene. The CDR3 length is 17 residues. Germline loops: CDR1 SGHRS, CDR2 YFSETQ. CDR3 in DNA: TGCGCCAGCAGCGTCGCGCCTAGCGGGAGCGGGGGGGAGACCCAGTACTTC. This codes for CASSVAPSGSGGETQYF.

Ten or more counts support this clonotype. The chain employs TRBV7-2 and TRBJ2-1; D might be TRBD2 (7 bases). V dropped 7 bases and J dropped 0 bases, with 16 bases sitting between them. The CDR3 sequence is 16 residues long. Germline CDR1 reads SGHTA; CDR2 reads FQGNSA. Here the CDR3 DNA reads TGTGCCAGCACCCCCGGGGGGCGGGTCTCCTACAATGAGCAGTTCTTC. Its translation: CASTPGGRVSYNEQFF. Filled out from reference TRBV7-2 and TRBJ2-1, the complete variable domain reads GAGVSQSPSNKVTEKGKDVELRCDPISGHTALYWYRQSLGQGLEFLIYFQGNSAPDKSGLPSDRFSAERTGGSVSTLTIQRTQQEDSAVYLCASTPGGRVSYNEQFFGPGTRLTVL.

In the case of this clonotype: A read error may produce the germline difference seen at one junction end. V usage is TRBV3-1 and J usage is TRBJ1-6; the match to TRBD1 covers 8 bases. Germline V lookup: CDR1 LGHDT, CDR2 YNNKEL (reference sequence). This CDR3 contains 16 residues. The CDR3 nucleotides read TGCGCCAGCAGCCCGCGGACAGGGCGGTGGGATTCACCCCTCCACTTT. It yields the protein CASSPRTGRWDSPLHF. The whole variable domain, remainder taken from reference TRBV3-1 and TRBJ1-6, is DTAVSQTPKYLVTQMGNDKSIKCEQNLGHDTMYWYKQDSKKFLKIMFSYNNKELIINETVPNRFSPKSPDKAHLNLHINSLELGDSAVYFCASSPRTGRWDSPLHFGNGTRLTVT.

This clonotype was seen once. This chain links TRBV20-1 with TRBJ2-5, with 9 positions matching TRBD1. Germline-derived CDR1 and CDR2 are DFQATT and SNEGSKA (reference sequence). V was pared by 0 bases and J by 5 bases, with 4 bases of the junction left unmatched. This CDR3 is built from 14 residues. The CDR3 coding sequence is TGCAGTGCTAGAGATCCGACAGGGGGGGAGACCCAGTACTTC. This translates into CSARDPTGGETQYF.

This clonotype has more than one count but fewer than ten. V usage is TRBV6-1 and J usage is TRBJ1-5; TRBD1 is a possible D gene (5 bases). V gave up 5 bases and J gave up 5 bases, with 19 bases separating them. The CDR3 runs 16 residues. Germline CDR1 is MNHNS and CDR2 is SASEGT. The CDR3 nucleotides are TGTGCCAGCAGTCGTGGGGCAGGATGGAAGGATCAGCCCCAGCATTTT. It specifies CASSRGAGWKDQPQHF.

The chain employs TRBV7-9 and TRBJ2-1, with TRBD1 matching over 9 bases. Germline V gives CDR1 SEHNR, CDR2 FQNEAQ (reference sequence). The ends lost 5 bases at V and 9 bases at J; junction bases unmatched: 5. The CDR3 spans 13 residues. CDR3 protein: CASSPGTGFEQFF. Written as DNA, the CDR3 is TGTGCCAGCAGCCCCGGGACAGGGTTTGAGCAGTTCTTC.